This entry describes one T cell receptor (beta chain). The data were taken from a study of blood T cell repertoires in COVID-19. Methods used by the authors: Counts of nucleated cells, estimated from reference gene primer amplification, were obtained. Method: immunoSEQ multiplex PCR; TCRdb's copy keeps in-frame clones and lacks some. V, J and clone size derive from that table, while D and trimming were established from the DNA sequence. The table records about 180,000 clones, about nine tenths of them present only once. Specimen: peripheral blood. The sequence was obtained from a man between 65 and 85 years old with active or convalescent COVID-19.

CDR3 DNA sequence: TGTGCCAGCAGCCCACAGGCAAACTATGGCTACACCTTC. This gives the protein CASSPQANYGYTF. The chain combines TRBV14 with TRBJ1-2; the D gene is possibly TRBD1 (5 bases). Germline lookup yields CDR1 SGHDN and CDR2 FVKESK. The CDR3 consists of 13 residues. Trimming shortened V by 4 bases and J by 2 bases, and 8 bases separated the two germline ends.